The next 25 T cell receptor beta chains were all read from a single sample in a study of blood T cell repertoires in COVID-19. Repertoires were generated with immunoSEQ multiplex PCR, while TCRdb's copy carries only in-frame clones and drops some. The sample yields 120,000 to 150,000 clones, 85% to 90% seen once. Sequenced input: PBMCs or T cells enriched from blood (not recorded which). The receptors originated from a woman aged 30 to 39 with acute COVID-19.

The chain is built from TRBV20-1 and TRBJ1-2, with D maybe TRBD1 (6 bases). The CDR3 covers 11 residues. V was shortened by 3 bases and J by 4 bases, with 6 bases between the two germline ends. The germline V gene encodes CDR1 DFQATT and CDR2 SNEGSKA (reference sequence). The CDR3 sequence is CSARDSYGYTF. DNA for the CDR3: TGCAGTGCTAGGGACAGCTATGGCTACACCTTC.

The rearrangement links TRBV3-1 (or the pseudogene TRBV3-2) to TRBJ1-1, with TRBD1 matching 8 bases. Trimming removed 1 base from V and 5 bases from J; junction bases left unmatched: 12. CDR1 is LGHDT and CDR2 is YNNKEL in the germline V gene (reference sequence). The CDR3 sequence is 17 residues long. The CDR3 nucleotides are TGTGCCAGCAGCCAAGGACAGGGGTCGTGGGATGGGACTGAAGCTTTCTTT. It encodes CASSQGQGSWDGTEAFF.

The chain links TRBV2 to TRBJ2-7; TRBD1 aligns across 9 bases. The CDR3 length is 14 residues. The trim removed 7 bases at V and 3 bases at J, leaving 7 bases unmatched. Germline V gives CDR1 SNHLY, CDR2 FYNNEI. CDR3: CASNRDREFYEQYF. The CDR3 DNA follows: TGTGCCAGCAACCGGGACAGGGAGTTCTACGAGCAGTACTTC.

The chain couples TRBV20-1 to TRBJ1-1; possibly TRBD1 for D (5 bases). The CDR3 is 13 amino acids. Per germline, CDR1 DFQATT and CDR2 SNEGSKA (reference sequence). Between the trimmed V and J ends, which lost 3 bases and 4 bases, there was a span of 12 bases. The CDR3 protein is CSASSQGSTEAFF. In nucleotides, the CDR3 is TGCAGTGCTAGTTCTCAGGGATCCACTGAAGCTTTCTTT.

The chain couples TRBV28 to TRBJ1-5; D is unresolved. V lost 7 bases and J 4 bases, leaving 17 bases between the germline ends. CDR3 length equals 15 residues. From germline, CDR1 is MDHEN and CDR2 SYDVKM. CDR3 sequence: CASISGVERNQPQHF. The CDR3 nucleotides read TGTGCCAGCATATCCGGGGTCGAAAGGAATCAGCCCCAGCATTTT.

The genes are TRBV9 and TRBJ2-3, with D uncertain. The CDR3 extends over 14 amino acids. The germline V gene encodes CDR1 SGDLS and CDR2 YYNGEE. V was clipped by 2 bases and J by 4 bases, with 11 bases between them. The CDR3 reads CASSVQDTADTQYF. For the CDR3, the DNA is TGTGCCAGCAGCGTGCAGGATACGGCAGATACGCAGTATTTT.

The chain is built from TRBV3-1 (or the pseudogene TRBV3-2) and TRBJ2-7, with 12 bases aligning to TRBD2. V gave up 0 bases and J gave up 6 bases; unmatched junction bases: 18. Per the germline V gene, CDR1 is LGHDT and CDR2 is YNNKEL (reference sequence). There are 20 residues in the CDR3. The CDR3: CASSQDGLAGGPIVVSEQYF. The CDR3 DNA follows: TGTGCCAGCAGCCAAGATGGGCTAGCGGGAGGGCCAATTGTCGTCTCCGAGCAGTACTTC.

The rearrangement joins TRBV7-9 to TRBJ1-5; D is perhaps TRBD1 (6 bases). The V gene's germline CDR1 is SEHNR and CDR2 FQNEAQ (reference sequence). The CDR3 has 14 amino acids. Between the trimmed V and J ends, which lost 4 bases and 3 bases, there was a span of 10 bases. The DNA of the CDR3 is TGTGCCAGCAGCTCACAGGGACCCAATCAGCCCCAGCATTTT. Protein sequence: CASSSQGPNQPQHF. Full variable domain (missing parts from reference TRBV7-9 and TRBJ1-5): DTGVSQNPRHKITKRGQNVTFRCDPISEHNRLYWYRQTLGQGPEFLTYFQNEAQLEKSRLLSDRFSAERPKGSFSTLEIQRTEQGDSAMYLCASSSQGPNQPQHFGDGTRLSIL.

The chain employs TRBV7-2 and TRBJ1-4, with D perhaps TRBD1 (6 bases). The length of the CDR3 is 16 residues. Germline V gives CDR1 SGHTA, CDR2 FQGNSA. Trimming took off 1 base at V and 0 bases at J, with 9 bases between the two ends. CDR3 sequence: CASSLVQGSTNEKLFF. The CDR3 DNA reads TGTGCCAGCAGCTTAGTTCAGGGGTCAACTAATGAAAAACTGTTTTTT.

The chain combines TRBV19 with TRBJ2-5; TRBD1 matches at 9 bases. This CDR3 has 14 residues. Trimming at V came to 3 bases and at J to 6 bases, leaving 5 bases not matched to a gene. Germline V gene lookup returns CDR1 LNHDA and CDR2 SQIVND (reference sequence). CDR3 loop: CASSITGGRKTQYF. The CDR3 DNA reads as TGTGCCAGTAGTATCACAGGGGGCAGGAAGACCCAGTACTTC.

The CDR3 DNA sequence: TGTGCCAGTAGTATAGATCGCGGGACAGTTGGGTATTTT. As protein: CASSIDRGTVGYF. The chain combines TRBV19 with TRBJ2-3; TRBD1 might be the D (7 bases). V was shortened by 0 bases and J by 14 bases, with 15 bases between the two germline ends. Per germline, CDR1 LNHDA and CDR2 SQIVND (reference sequence). The CDR3 spans 13 residues.

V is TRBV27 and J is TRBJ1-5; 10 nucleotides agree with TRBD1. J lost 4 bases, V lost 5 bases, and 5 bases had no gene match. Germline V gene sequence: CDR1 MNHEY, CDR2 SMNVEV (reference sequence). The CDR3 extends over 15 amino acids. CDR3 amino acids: CASSPRDRGNQPQHF. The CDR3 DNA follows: TGTGCCAGCAGTCCTCGGGACAGGGGAAATCAGCCCCAGCATTTT.

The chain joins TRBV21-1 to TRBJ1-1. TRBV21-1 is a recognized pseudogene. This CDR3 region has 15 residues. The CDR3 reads CASSKDRRLNTEAFF. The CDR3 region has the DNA TGTGCCAGCAGCAAAGATAGAAGATTGAACACTGAAGCTTTCTTT.

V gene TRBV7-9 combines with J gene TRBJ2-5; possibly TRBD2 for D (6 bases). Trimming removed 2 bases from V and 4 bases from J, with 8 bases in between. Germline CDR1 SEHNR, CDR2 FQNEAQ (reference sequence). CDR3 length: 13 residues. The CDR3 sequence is CASSLLASETQYF. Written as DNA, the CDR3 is TGTGCCAGCAGCTTACTAGCGTCAGAGACCCAGTACTTC.

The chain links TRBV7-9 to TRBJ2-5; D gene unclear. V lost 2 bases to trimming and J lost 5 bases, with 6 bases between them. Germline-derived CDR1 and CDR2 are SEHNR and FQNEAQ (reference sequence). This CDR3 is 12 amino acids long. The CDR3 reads CASSLYPETQYF. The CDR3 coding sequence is TGTGCCAGCAGCTTATATCCGGAGACCCAGTACTTC.

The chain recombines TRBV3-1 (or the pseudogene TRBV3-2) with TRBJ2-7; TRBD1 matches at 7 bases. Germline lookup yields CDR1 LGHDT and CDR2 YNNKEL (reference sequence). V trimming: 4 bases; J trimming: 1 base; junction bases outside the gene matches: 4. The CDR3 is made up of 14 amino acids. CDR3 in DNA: TGTGCCAGCAGCCCGACAGGGTTATCCTACGAGCAGTACTTC. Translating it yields CASSPTGLSYEQYF.

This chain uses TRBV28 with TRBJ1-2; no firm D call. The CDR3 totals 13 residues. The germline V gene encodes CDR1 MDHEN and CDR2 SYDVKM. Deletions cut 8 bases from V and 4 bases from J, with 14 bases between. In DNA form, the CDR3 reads TGTGCCAGCTTCCTGGCCGCTAGCTATGGCTACACCTTC. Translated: CASFLAASYGYTF.

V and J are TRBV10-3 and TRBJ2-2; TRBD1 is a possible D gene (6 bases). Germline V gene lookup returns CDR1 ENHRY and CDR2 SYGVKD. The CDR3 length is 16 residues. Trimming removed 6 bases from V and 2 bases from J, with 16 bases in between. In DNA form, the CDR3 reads TGTGCCATCAGGAGACCGGGACAAGAAAACACCGGGGAGCTGTTTTTT. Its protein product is CAIRRPGQENTGELFF.

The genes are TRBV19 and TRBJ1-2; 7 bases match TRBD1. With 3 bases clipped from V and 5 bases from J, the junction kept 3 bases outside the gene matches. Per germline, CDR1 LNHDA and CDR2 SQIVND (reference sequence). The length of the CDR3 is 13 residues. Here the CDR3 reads CASSITGDYGYTF. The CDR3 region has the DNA TGTGCCAGTAGTATCACAGGGGATTATGGCTACACCTTC.

The CDR3 DNA is TGTGCCAGCAACCCCGCGGGCTACATGAACACTGAAGCTTTCTTT. Its translation: CASNPAGYMNTEAFF. The rearrangement links TRBV9 to TRBJ1-1; no definite D call. Germline CDR1 is SGDLS and CDR2 is YYNGEE. The CDR3 runs 15 residues. Trimming removed 6 bases from V and 0 bases from J, with 15 bases in between.

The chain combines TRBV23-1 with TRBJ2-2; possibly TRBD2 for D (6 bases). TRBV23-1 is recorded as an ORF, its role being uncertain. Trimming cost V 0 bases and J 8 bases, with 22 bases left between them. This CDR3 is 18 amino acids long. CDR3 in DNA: TGCGCCAGCAGTCAATCGGCGTCCATCCCGGGGGTAATTGGGGAGCTGTTTTTT. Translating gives CASSQSASIPGVIGELFF.

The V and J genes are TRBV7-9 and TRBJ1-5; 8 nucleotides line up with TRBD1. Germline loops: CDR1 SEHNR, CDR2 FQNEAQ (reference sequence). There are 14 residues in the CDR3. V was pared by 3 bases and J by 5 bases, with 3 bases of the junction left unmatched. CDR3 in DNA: TGTGCCAGCAGCTTCTCAGGGGGCGATCAGCCCCAGCATTTT. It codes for CASSFSGGDQPQHF.

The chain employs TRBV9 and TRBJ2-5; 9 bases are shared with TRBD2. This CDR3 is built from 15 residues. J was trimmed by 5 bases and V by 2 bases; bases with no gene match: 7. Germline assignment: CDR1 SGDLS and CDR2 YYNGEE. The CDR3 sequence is CASSVREGLAETQYF. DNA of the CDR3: TGTGCCAGCAGCGTTCGAGAGGGACTAGCTGAGACCCAGTACTTC.

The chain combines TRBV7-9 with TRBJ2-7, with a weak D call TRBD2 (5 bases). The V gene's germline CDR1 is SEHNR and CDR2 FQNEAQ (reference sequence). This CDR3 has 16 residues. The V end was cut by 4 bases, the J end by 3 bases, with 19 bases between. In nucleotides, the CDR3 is TGTGCCAGCAGCTCAGTAAGCGCCGGGGTCTACTACGAGCAGTACTTC. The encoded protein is CASSSVSAGVYYEQYF.

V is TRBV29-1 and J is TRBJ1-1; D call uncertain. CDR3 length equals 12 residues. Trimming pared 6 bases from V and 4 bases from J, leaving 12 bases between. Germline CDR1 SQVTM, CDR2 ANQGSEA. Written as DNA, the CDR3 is TGCAGCGTCGATAATGAGGGCACTGAAGCTTTCTTT. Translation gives CSVDNEGTEAFF.